This TCR beta chain was obtained from a study of tissue T cells after allogeneic stem cell transplantation. Time point noted: mouse harvest day 14 after allogeneic transplant. Mouse grafts combined 10^7 T-cell-depleted bone marrow cells with 10^6 splenic CD5+ T cells. Mice had MHC-mismatched B6 into BALB/c GVHD, sampled day 7 or 14. The repertoire was sequenced with immunoSEQ multiplex PCR; TCRdb's copy has only in-frame clones and lacks some. Among 3,000 to 4,000 clones listed, about 50% were seen once. The CDR3 runs to 17 residues. CDR1 is KGHTA and CDR2 is FQNQQP in the germline V gene. In regard to this clone: What it recognizes is unknown. The genes and germline here are from mouse. The DNA ends 1 residue before the CDR3 does, and the rest of the CDR3 is filled in from the germline J gene.

Study-level findings and limits: The patient cohort was small and clinically heterogeneous, with limited sampling depth. Tissue-detected TCR repertoire was only partly captured by blood and spleen T cells.

The gene calls are TRBV23 and TRBJ2-5; TRBD2, the table's D call, was not compared with the DNA. This sequence originates from a female BALB/c mouse given C57BL/6 T cells with graft-versus-host disease after an allogeneic hematopoietic cell transplant. The specimen was gut tissue. The covered CDR3 bases are TGCTCCAGCAGTCAATCTCTGGGGGGTGGGGGCCAAGACACCCAGTAC. Translating it yields CSSSQSLGGGGQDTQY. The entire CDR3 is CSSSQSLGGGGQDTQYF.